This T cell receptor (beta chain) originates from a study of blood T cell repertoires in COVID-19. Assay used: immunoSEQ multiplex PCR; TCRdb lists only in-frame clones, some missing. The profile shows about 400,000 clones, just under 90% of them singletons. CDR3 length: 16 residues. Per the germline V gene, CDR1 is MNHEY and CDR2 is SMNVEV (reference sequence). After removal of 7 bases from V and 5 bases from J, the junction contained 14 bases not matched to a gene. The sequencing sample was made of PBMCs or T cells enriched from blood (not recorded which). The rearrangement joins TRBV27 to TRBJ2-1, with 7 bases fitting TRBD2. The TCR originated in a woman aged 25 to 39 who had recovered from COVID-19. The CDR3 nucleotides are TGTGCCAGCAACCGGGATAGACTAGCCTCTAACAATGAGCAGTTCTTC. Its translation: CASNRDRLASNNEQFF.